These 32 T cell receptor beta chains originate from one sample sequenced in a study of blood T cell repertoires in COVID-19. Libraries were prepared by immunoSEQ multiplex PCR; TCRdb keeps only in-frame clonotypes and omits some of them. The table has 50,000 or so clones, roughly 77% seen once; the top ten hold about 20%. Sequencing used peripheral blood. These receptors came from a human donor with active or convalescent COVID-19. The donor label of this sample is uncertain.

The V and J genes are TRBV9 and TRBJ1-4, with a weak D call TRBD1 (5 bases). V gave up 2 bases and J gave up 5 bases, with 13 bases separating them. The CDR3 is 15 residues long. Germline loops: CDR1 SGDLS, CDR2 YYNGEE. CDR3 sequence (DNA): TGTGCCAGCAGCGTGAGCGGGGGACGCAATGAAAAACTGTTTTTT. Protein: CASSVSGGRNEKLFF.

V and J are TRBV15 and TRBJ2-7, with TRBD1 as a possible D gene (6 bases). CDR1 is LNHNV and CDR2 is YYDKDF in the germline V gene (reference sequence). V dropped 5 bases and J dropped 2 bases, with 22 bases sitting between them. This CDR3 region has 17 residues. The CDR3 is CATSDPRVGGTPYEQYF. In DNA form, the CDR3 reads TGTGCCACCAGCGACCCGAGAGTAGGGGGTACACCCTACGAGCAGTACTTC.

The chain links TRBV6-4 to TRBJ1-2, with D possibly TRBD1 on 6 matching bases. This CDR3 comprises 12 residues. V lost 8 bases and J lost 4, with 11 bases in between. Per germline, CDR1 MRHNA and CDR2 SNTAGT. The CDR3 here is CASGRTVYGYTF. The CDR3 DNA reads as TGTGCCAGCGGACGGACAGTCTATGGCTACACCTTC.

The chain joins TRBV6-4 to TRBJ1-2; a possible D gene is TRBD1 (5 bases). CDR1 MRHNA and CDR2 SNTAGT come from the germline V gene. V was pared by 6 bases and J by 4 bases, with 12 bases between. CDR3 length equals 13 residues. The CDR3 spells CASRESGGYGYTF. The CDR3 region has the DNA TGTGCCAGCAGGGAGAGCGGGGGCTATGGCTACACCTTC.

The V call is TRBV2, the J call TRBJ2-2; TRBD1 agrees at 8 bases. The length of the CDR3 is 15 residues. CDR1 and CDR2 (germline): SNHLY, FYNNEI. V dropped 10 bases and J dropped 2; count of bases not matched to a gene: 9. CDR3 DNA sequence: TGTGCCACCCAGGGGGCTCGGGTTAACACCGGGGAGCTGTTTTTT. It specifies CATQGARVNTGELFF.

V is TRBV12-3 or TRBV12-4 and J is TRBJ1-5; no definite D call. CDR3 length equals 12 residues. V shed 0 bases and J shed 6 bases, with 3 bases lying between them. The CDR3 protein is CASSLASQPQHF. The CDR3 DNA reads as TGTGCCAGCAGTTTAGCCAGTCAGCCCCAGCATTTT.

A note on this clone: Other DNA sequences in this sample translate to the same CDR3. The gene calls are TRBV27 and TRBJ2-7, with 7 bases identical to TRBD1. This CDR3 has 13 residues. Trimming took 6 bases from V and 3 from J; bases not matched to a gene: 5. CDR1 MNHEY and CDR2 SMNVEV come from the germline V gene (reference sequence). CDR3 in DNA: TGTGCCAGCAGCCCGACAGGGCTCTACGAGCAGTACTTC. This translates into CASSPTGLYEQYF.

This clone was observed a handful of times. The chain combines TRBV4-3 with TRBJ2-1, with 7 bases identical to TRBD1. The CDR3 sequence is 15 residues long. Looked up from germline, CDR1 is LGHNA and CDR2 is YSLEER. Trimming took 0 bases from V and 6 from J; bases not matched to a gene: 5. The CDR3 protein is CASSQDLKGANEQFF. The CDR3 nucleotides are TGCGCCAGCAGCCAAGATCTAAAGGGGGCCAATGAGCAGTTCTTC.

This chain uses TRBV9 with TRBJ2-5; weak D call: TRBD2 (5 bases). The CDR3 covers 14 residues. Germline assignment: CDR1 SGDLS and CDR2 YYNGEE. The ends were cut back, 7 bases at V and 2 bases at J, with 15 bases in the middle. The CDR3 region has the DNA TGTGCCAGCGGTTTGGGTTCGGGGCAAGAGACCCAGTACTTC. Translating it yields CASGLGSGQETQYF.

A few counts support this clone. This chain connects TRBV11-2 to TRBJ2-7; the D gene is possibly TRBD1 (6 bases). CDR1 SGHAT and CDR2 FQNNGV come from the germline V gene. V lost 5 bases and J 2 bases, leaving 25 bases between the germline ends. CDR3 length: 18 residues. CDR3 sequence reads: CASSPLNRMKGQPYEQYF. CDR3 nucleotide sequence: TGTGCCAGCAGCCCACTGAATCGTATGAAAGGACAGCCCTACGAGCAGTACTTC.

The V call is TRBV11-2, the J call TRBJ1-6; D gene uncertain. Trimming took off 4 bases at V and 10 bases at J, with 14 bases between the two ends. Germline V gene sequence: CDR1 SGHAT, CDR2 FQNNGV. The CDR3 is made up of 14 amino acids. CDR3 DNA: TGTGCCAGCAGCTCGCGGGCCCGAGACTCACCCCTCCACTTT. Translation: CASSSRARDSPLHF.

The DNA of the CDR3 is TGCGCCAGCAGCCTACAAGAGACCCAGTACTTC. This encodes CASSLQETQYF. The V call is TRBV5-1, the J call TRBJ2-5; no clear D. Germline assignment: CDR1 SGHRS and CDR2 YFSETQ. The CDR3 totals 11 residues. Deletions cut 4 bases from V and 2 bases from J, with 3 bases between.

The chain has TRBV24-1 and TRBJ2-1; TRBD2 might be the D (6 bases). The CDR3 loop spans 14 amino acids. Trimming stripped 9 bases from V and 4 bases from J, with 15 bases between. CDR1 is KGHDR, CDR2 SFDVKD, per germline. The CDR3 region has the DNA TGTGCCACCGGGACTGGTTTATCGTACAATGAGCAGTTCTTC. Protein: CATGTGLSYNEQFF.

This chain connects TRBV7-6 to TRBJ2-1, with 8 bases lining up with TRBD2. Germline V gene data show CDR1 as SGHVS and CDR2 as FNYEAQ. CDR3 length: 16 amino acids. The J segment lost 0 bases and the V segment lost 1 base, leaving 2 bases of the junction unmatched. This CDR3 is CASSLESGSSYNEQFF. The CDR3, as DNA: TGTGCCAGCAGCTTAGAGAGCGGGAGCTCCTACAATGAGCAGTTCTTC.

The table lists this clone with a few counts. CDR3 loop: CASSLGGALSNQPQHF. The CDR3 bases are TGCGCCAGCAGCTTGGGCGGGGCTCTTAGCAATCAGCCCCAGCATTTT. This sequence joins TRBV5-1 and TRBJ1-5; tentatively, D is TRBD1 (5 bases). The CDR3 has 16 amino acids. The V and J ends lost 0 bases and 0 bases respectively, with 10 bases between them. CDR1 SGHRS and CDR2 YFSETQ come from the germline V gene.

The chain links TRBV5-5 to TRBJ1-2; the D is unclear. This CDR3 region has 14 residues. Germline V gene sequence: CDR1 SGHKS, CDR2 YYEKEE (reference sequence). V lost 0 bases and J lost 5, with 11 bases in between. In DNA, the CDR3 is TGTGCCAGCAGCTTGGAGGAGGGCCGGTATGGCTACACCTTC. Translation gives CASSLEEGRYGYTF. The full variable domain, with the rest looked up from reference TRBV5-5 and TRBJ1-2, is DAGVTQSPTHLIKTRGQQVTLRCSPISGHKSVSWYQQVLGQGPQFIFQYYEKEERGRGNFPDRFSARQFPNYSSELNVNALLLGDSALYLCASSLEEGRYGYTFGSGTRLTVV.

The V gene is TRBV3-1 (or the pseudogene TRBV3-2), the J gene TRBJ2-5; D possibly corresponds to TRBD2 (6 bases). The CDR3 runs to 17 residues. With 0 bases removed from V and 1 base from J, the gap between germline ends came to 15 bases. CDR1 and CDR2 (germline): LGHDT, YNNKEL (reference sequence). The CDR3 here is CASSQDDGGQLQETQYF. In DNA, the CDR3 is TGTGCCAGCAGCCAAGATGATGGAGGGCAACTCCAAGAGACCCAGTACTTC.

The chain carries TRBV11-2 and TRBJ2-5; 9 bases map to TRBD1. The CDR3 runs to 15 residues. From germline, CDR1 is SGHAT and CDR2 FQNNGV. Unmatched junction bases numbered 4, after V lost 2 bases and J lost 3 bases. This chain's CDR3 is CASSLSWDREETQYF. Here the CDR3 DNA reads TGTGCCAGCAGCTTAAGTTGGGACAGGGAAGAGACCCAGTACTTC.

The CDR3 DNA follows: TGCGCCAGCAGCCAAGAGATGCGGGGGGTAAGTGGCTACACCTTC. It yields the protein CASSQEMRGVSGYTF. The chain recombines TRBV4-1 with TRBJ1-2, with D possibly matching TRBD1 (5 bases). The CDR3 contains 15 residues. The germline V gene encodes CDR1 MGHRA and CDR2 YSYEKL. V lost 0 bases, J lost 7 bases, and 15 bases lay in between.

V gene TRBV21-1 combines with J gene TRBJ2-4; the table's D gene call, TRBD2, was not cross checked with the DNA. TRBV21-1 is deemed a pseudogene. CDR3 length: 19 amino acids. The CDR3 loop is CASSKFERESMAQENIQYF. The CDR3, as DNA: TGTGCCAGCAGCAAATTTGAGCGGGAGAGTATGGCGCAAGAAAACATTCAGTACTTC.

A few counts support this clone. This chain uses TRBV30 with TRBJ2-2; D possibly corresponds to TRBD2 (5 bases). The CDR3 has 13 residues. Per the germline V gene, CDR1 is GTSNPN and CDR2 is SVGIG (reference sequence). The CDR3 DNA sequence: TGTGCTCGGGCGGTAGGGAGCACCGGGGAGCTGTTTTTT. Translating it yields CARAVGSTGELFF. The complete variable domain, with remaining parts taken from reference TRBV30 and TRBJ2-2, reads SQTIHQWPATLVQPVGSPLSLECTVEGTSNPNLYWYRQAAGRGLQLLFYSVGIGQISSEVPQNLSASRPQDRQFILSSKKLLLSDSGFYLCARAVGSTGELFFGEGSRLTVL.

The rearrangement joins TRBV7-7 to TRBJ2-2; D may match TRBD1 or TRBD2 (6 bases each). The CDR3 has 16 residues. V dropped 5 bases and J dropped 9 bases, with 22 bases sitting between them. Germline values: CDR1 SSHAT, CDR2 FNYEAQ (reference sequence). CDR3 protein: CASSLGGGEGNRELFF. DNA for the CDR3: TGTGCCAGCAGCCTAGGAGGGGGAGAGGGGAACCGGGAGCTGTTTTTT.

CDR3 in amino acids: CASSQDRLRGNEQFF. The CDR3 DNA reads as TGTGCCAGCAGCCAAGATCGACTCAGGGGGAATGAGCAGTTCTTC. The genes are TRBV4-2 and TRBJ2-1, with 7 nucleotides matching TRBD1. With V trimmed by 0 bases and J by 7 bases, 6 bases remained unmatched. The CDR3 is 15 residues long. Per germline, CDR1 LGHNA and CDR2 YNFKEQ.

The rearrangement uses TRBV3-1 (or the pseudogene TRBV3-2) and TRBJ2-7; 14 positions agree with TRBD2. The junction had 3 bases not matched to a gene; V was cut back by 5 bases and J by 3 bases. The CDR3 has 15 amino acids. In germline, CDR1 is LGHDT, CDR2 YNNKEL (reference sequence). The DNA of the CDR3 is TGTGCCAGCAGCACCGGGACTAGCGGGGGCTACGAGCAGTACTTC. Translation gives CASSTGTSGGYEQYF.

The chain is built from TRBV30 and TRBJ2-3; TRBD2 agrees at 7 bases. Trimming at V came to 3 bases and at J to 14 bases, leaving 8 bases not matched to a gene. The CDR3 has 11 amino acids. The germline gives CDR1 GTSNPN, CDR2 SVGIG (reference sequence). The DNA of the CDR3 is TGTGCCTGGAGCGAAGGGTGGGAGGGGTATTTT. It codes for CAWSEGWEGYF. The whole variable domain, remainder taken from reference TRBV30 and TRBJ2-3, is SQTIHQWPATLVQPVGSPLSLECTVEGTSNPNLYWYRQAAGRGLQLLFYSVGIGQISSEVPQNLSASRPQDRQFILSSKKLLLSDSGFYLCAWSEGWEGYFGPGTRLTVL.

The chain employs TRBV28 and TRBJ1-2; 9 bases align to TRBD1. Germline CDR1 and CDR2: MDHEN and SYDVKM. CDR3 length: 14 amino acids. V trimming: 5 bases; J trimming: 12 bases; junction bases outside the gene matches: 13. The CDR3 nucleotides are TGTGCCAGCAGTACTCCTAGTGGGACAGGGTTTAACACCTTC. Translation gives CASSTPSGTGFNTF.

The V call is TRBV11-3, the J call TRBJ2-7, with D tentatively TRBD1 (5 bases). The length of the CDR3 is 14 residues. Germline CDR1 and CDR2: SGHNT and YENEEA. Deletions cut 5 bases from V and 3 bases from J, with 14 bases between. The CDR3 bases are TGTGCCAGCAGCAGTCTCGCAGGGTTCTACGAGCAGTACTTC. Translated, it gives CASSSLAGFYEQYF.

V usage is TRBV11-2 and J usage is TRBJ2-7; perhaps TRBD1 as D (6 bases). V was trimmed by 5 bases and J by 1 base, leaving 12 bases between them. The CDR3 spans 14 residues. In germline, CDR1 is SGHAT, CDR2 FQNNGV. Written as DNA, the CDR3 is TGTGCCAGCAGCCCTGGGACACTTTCCTACGAGCAGTACTTC. Its translation: CASSPGTLSYEQYF.

In DNA form, the CDR3 reads TGCGCCAGCAGTGAGCCGAATCACTCCCCCGATCGGGACAGAAAAGAAAAACTGTTTTTT. Amino acids: CASSEPNHSPDRDRKEKLFF. V is TRBV10-1 and J is TRBJ1-4, with 7 bases fitting TRBD1. V dropped 2 bases and J dropped 8; count of bases not matched to a gene: 23. Germline assignment: CDR1 WNHNN and CDR2 SYGVQD (reference sequence). The CDR3 extends over 20 amino acids.

V gene TRBV6-4 combines with J gene TRBJ2-1, with 9 bases fitting TRBD2. The length of the CDR3 is 16 residues. CDR1 is MRHNA, CDR2 SNTAGT, per germline. V was clipped by 4 bases and J by 6 bases; unmatched bases: 10. The CDR3 protein is CASSAAVAGVGNEQFF. DNA of the CDR3: TGTGCCAGCAGTGCCGCGGTAGCGGGAGTAGGCAATGAGCAGTTCTTC.

The chain is built from TRBV29-1 and TRBJ1-1; D gene unclear. The germline V gene encodes CDR1 SQVTM and CDR2 ANQGSEA. Trimming took 3 bases from V and 6 from J, leaving 14 bases between them. The CDR3 has 13 residues. The CDR3 DNA reads TGCAGCGTTGAGGGAGGAGGAGGGCCTGAAGCTTTCTTT. This sequence encodes CSVEGGGGPEAFF.

The genes are TRBV5-6 and TRBJ1-5; maybe TRBD1 (6 bases). Per the germline V gene, CDR1 is SGHDT and CDR2 is YYEEEE. The CDR3 consists of 15 residues. Trimming took 0 bases from V and 1 from J, leaving 8 bases between them. CDR3 coding DNA: TGTGCCAGCAGCTTGGGGGGGACAAGCAATCAGCCCCAGCATTTT. It specifies CASSLGGTSNQPQHF.